This entry lists 3 T cell receptor beta chains sequenced from one sample in a study of control samples from healthy donors and cancer patients. Sequencing was performed with immunoSEQ multiplex PCR; in TCRdb, only in-frame clones are kept and a portion is missing. The sample has 200,000 to 250,000 clones, 85% to 95% seen once. The sample consisted of blood. The receptors stem from a man aged 45-60 years in good health.

This chain connects TRBV5-8 to TRBJ1-6; D is uncertain. The CDR3 has 16 amino acids. CDR1 and CDR2 (germline): SGHTS, YDEGEE. Deletions cut 0 bases from V and 8 bases from J, with 15 bases between. CDR3 nucleotide sequence: TGTGCCAGCAGCTTGGGAAAGGCCCTTGGGGATTCACCCCTCCACTTT. Translating gives CASSLGKALGDSPLHF.

The genes are TRBV6-2 or TRBV6-3 and TRBJ1-1; D gene ambiguous. The length of the CDR3 is 14 residues. The V end lost 3 bases, the J end lost 4 bases, and 12 bases lay between the germline ends. Germline CDR1 is MNHEY and CDR2 is SVGEGT. The CDR3 DNA follows: TGTGCCAGCAGTTATTACTACACGGGCACTGAAGCTTTCTTT. Its translation is CASSYYYTGTEAFF.

CDR3 bases: TGTGCCAGCAGCCCAACCCCGACAGCTTACTACGAGCAGTACTTC. Its protein product is CASSPTPTAYYEQYF. The chain employs TRBV6-6 and TRBJ2-7, with D possibly TRBD1 on 5 matching bases. CDR3 length equals 15 residues. Germline loops: CDR1 MNHNY, CDR2 SVGAGI (reference sequence). Trimming stripped 6 bases from V and 3 bases from J, with 18 bases between.